The 5 T cell receptor beta chains given below trace back to one sample, sequenced in a study of cytomegalovirus exposure and HLA in healthy donors. PCR was performed using 60 Vbeta and 13 Jbeta primers. Measured with immunoSEQ multiplex PCR; TCRdb has only the in-frame clones, and not every one. In the table there are about 150,000 clones, 60% to 80% of which are singletons. Sequencing was carried out using PBMCs. The receptors originated from a woman aged 30 to 39 in good health and CMV-seronegative.

The chain employs TRBV14 and TRBJ1-1; a weak D match, TRBD1 (5 bases). V was cut by 0 bases and J by 7 bases, with 12 bases left in between. The CDR3 covers 14 residues. Germline values: CDR1 SGHDN, CDR2 FVKESK. The DNA for the CDR3 is TGTGCCAGCAGCCAAGAGGGGGGGGGAAGTGAAGCTTTCTTT. Translated: CASSQEGGGSEAFF.

This clone came up a few times. The chain combines TRBV5-6 with TRBJ1-2, with D uncertain. The germline V gene has CDR1 SGHDT and CDR2 YYEEEE. The CDR3 contains 15 residues. The germline V and J ends were trimmed by 5 bases and 1 base, with 15 bases remaining between them. The DNA of the CDR3 is TGTGCCAGCAGACTCGAACTGCACGTTAACTATGGCTACACCTTC. This sequence encodes CASRLELHVNYGYTF.

The chain is built from TRBV29-1 and TRBJ1-6, with D perhaps matching TRBD1 (6 bases). V lost 4 bases and J 6 bases, leaving 13 bases between the germline ends. The V gene's germline CDR1 is SQVTM and CDR2 ANQGSEA. The length of the CDR3 is 14 residues. CDR3 nucleotides: TGCAGCGTTGCTGAGACAGGTCGTAATTCACCCCTCCACTTT. Protein sequence: CSVAETGRNSPLHF.

This chain links TRBV5-1 with TRBJ1-2, with 8 nucleotides matching TRBD1. V lost 4 bases and J lost 8; bases outside the gene matches: 10. This CDR3 is built from 14 residues. Germline V lookup: CDR1 SGHRS, CDR2 YFSETQ. In DNA, the CDR3 is TGCGCCAGCAGCACAAGGACAGGGCTGGGAGGCTACACCTTC. This translates into CASSTRTGLGGYTF.

In this sample, this clone turned up a few times. The chain is built from TRBV9 and TRBJ2-1; TRBD2 aligns across 7 bases. This CDR3 spans 16 amino acids. J gave up 2 bases and V 7 bases, and 12 bases lay outside the gene matches. Germline CDR1 SGDLS, CDR2 YYNGEE. In nucleotides, the CDR3 is TGTGCCAGCGGTCCGTATCTGGGGGGGACCTACAATGAGCAGTTCTTC. Translation gives CASGPYLGGTYNEQFF.